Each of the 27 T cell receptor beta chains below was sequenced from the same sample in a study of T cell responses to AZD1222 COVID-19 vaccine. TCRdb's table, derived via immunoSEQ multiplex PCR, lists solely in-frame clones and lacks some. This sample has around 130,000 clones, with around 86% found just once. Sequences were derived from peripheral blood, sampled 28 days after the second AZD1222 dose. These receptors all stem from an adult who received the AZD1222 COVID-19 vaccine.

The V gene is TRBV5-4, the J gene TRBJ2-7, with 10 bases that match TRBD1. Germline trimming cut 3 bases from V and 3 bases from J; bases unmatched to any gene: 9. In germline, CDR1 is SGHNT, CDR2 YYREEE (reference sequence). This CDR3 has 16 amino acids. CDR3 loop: CASSSGNRDRGYEQYF. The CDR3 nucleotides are TGTGCCAGCAGCTCGGGGAACCGGGACAGGGGCTACGAGCAGTACTTC.

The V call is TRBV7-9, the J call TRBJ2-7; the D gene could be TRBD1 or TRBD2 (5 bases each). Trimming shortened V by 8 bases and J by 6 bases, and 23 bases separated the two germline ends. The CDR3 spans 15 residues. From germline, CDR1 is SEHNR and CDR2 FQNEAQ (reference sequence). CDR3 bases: TGTGCCAGCTGTCGGGACGGGGCGTATGGGTCCGAGCAGTACTTC. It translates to CASCRDGAYGSEQYF.

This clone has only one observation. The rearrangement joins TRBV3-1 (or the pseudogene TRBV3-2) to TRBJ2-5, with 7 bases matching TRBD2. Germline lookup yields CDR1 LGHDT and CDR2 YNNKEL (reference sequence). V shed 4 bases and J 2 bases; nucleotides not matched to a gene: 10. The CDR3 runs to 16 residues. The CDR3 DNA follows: TGTGCCAGCAGCCCCAAATGGGCGGGGGAGCAAGAGACCCAGTACTTC. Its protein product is CASSPKWAGEQETQYF.

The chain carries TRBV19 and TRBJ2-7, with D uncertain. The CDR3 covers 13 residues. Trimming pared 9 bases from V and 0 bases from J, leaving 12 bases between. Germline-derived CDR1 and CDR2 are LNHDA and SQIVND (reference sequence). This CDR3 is CASRPGNSYEQYF. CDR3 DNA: TGTGCCAGCCGACCCGGCAACTCCTACGAGCAGTACTTC.

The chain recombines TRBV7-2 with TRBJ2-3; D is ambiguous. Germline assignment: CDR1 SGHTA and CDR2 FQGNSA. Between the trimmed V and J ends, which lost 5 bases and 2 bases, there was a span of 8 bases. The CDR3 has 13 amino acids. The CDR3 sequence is CASSGEPTDTQYF. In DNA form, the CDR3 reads TGTGCCAGCAGCGGCGAACCCACAGATACGCAGTATTTT.

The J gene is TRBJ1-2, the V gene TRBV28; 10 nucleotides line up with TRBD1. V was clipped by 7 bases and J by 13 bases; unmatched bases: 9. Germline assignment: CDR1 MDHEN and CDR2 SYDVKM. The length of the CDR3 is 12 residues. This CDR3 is CASTPGQGRVTF. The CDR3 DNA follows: TGTGCCAGCACCCCGGGACAGGGGAGAGTCACCTTC.

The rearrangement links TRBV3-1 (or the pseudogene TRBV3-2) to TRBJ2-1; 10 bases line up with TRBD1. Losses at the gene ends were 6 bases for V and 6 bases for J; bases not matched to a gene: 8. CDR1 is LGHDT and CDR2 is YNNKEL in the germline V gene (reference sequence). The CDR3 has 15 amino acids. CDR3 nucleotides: TGTGCCAGCAGTCCAACTTGGACAGGGGGCAATGAGCAGTTCTTC. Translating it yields CASSPTWTGGNEQFF.

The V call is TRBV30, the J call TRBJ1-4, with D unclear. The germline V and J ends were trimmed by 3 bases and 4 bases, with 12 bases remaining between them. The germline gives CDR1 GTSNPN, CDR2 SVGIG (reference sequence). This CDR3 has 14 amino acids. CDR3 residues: CAWRSLGNNEKLFF. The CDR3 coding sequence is TGTGCCTGGAGATCGTTGGGAAATAATGAAAAACTGTTTTTT.

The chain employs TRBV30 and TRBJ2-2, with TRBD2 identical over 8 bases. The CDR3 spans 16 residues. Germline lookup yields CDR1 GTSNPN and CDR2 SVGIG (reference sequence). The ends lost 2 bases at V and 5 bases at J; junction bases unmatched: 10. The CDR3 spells CAWSSRGGFGTGELFF. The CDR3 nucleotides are TGTGCCTGGAGTTCCCGGGGGGGATTCGGGACCGGGGAGCTGTTTTTT. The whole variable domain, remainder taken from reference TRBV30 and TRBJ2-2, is SQTIHQWPATLVQPVGSPLSLECTVEGTSNPNLYWYRQAAGRGLQLLFYSVGIGQISSEVPQNLSASRPQDRQFILSSKKLLLSDSGFYLCAWSSRGGFGTGELFFGEGSRLTVL.

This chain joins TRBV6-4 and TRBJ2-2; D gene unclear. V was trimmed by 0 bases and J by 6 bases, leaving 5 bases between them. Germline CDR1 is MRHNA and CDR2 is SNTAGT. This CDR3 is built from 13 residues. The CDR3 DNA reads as TGTGCCAGCAGTGACTCTGGCCCCGGGGAGCTGTTTTTT. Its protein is CASSDSGPGELFF.

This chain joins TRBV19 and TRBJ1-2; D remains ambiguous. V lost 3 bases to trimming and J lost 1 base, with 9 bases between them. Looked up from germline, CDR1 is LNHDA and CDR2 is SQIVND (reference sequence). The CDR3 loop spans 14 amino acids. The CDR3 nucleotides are TGTGCCAGTAGTATCCAGCAGATTAACTATGGCTACACCTTC. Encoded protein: CASSIQQINYGYTF. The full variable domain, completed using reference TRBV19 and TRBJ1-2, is DGGITQSPKYLFRKEGQNVTLSCEQNLNHDAMYWYRQDPGQGLRLIYYSQIVNDFQKGDIAEGYSVSREKKESFPLTVTSAQKNPTAFYLCASSIQQINYGYTFGSGTRLTVV.

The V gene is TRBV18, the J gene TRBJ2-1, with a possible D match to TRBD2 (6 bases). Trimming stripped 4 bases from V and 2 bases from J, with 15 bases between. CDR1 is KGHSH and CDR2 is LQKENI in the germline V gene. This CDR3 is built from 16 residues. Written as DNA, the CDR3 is TGTGCCAGCTCACTCAGCAATCAGCGGGCCTACAATGAGCAGTTCTTC. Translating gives CASSLSNQRAYNEQFF.

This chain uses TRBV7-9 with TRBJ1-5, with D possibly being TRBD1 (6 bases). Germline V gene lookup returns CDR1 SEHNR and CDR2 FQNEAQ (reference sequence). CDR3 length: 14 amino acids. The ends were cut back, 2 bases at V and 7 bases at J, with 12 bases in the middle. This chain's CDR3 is CASSLSAGDQPQHF. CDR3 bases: TGTGCCAGCAGCTTATCGGCAGGGGACCAGCCCCAGCATTTT.

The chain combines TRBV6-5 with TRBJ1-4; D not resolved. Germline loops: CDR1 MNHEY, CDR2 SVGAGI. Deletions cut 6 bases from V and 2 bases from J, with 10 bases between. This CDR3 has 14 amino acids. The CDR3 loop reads CASRPGSTNEKLFF. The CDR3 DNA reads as TGTGCCAGCAGGCCGGGTTCCACTAATGAAAAACTGTTTTTT.

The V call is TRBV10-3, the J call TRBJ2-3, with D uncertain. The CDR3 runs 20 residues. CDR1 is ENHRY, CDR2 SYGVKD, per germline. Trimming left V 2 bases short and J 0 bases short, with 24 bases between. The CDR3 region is CAISEPFTPRERSSTDTQYF. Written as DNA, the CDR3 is TGTGCCATCAGTGAGCCCTTCACTCCTCGAGAGCGTTCAAGCACAGATACGCAGTATTTT.

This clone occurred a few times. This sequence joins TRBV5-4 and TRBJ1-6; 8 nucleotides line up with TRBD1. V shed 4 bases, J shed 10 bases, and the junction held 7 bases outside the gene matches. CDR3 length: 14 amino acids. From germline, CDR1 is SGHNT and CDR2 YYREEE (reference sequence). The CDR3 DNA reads TGTGCCAGCAGCGCAGGGACAGGTCGATCACCCCTCCACTTT. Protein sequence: CASSAGTGRSPLHF.

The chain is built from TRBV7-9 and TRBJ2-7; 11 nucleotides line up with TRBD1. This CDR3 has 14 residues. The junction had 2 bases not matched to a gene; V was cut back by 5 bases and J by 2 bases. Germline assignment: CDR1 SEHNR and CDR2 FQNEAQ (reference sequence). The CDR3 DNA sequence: TGTGCCAGCAGCCGGGACAGGGGGACCTACGAGCAGTACTTC. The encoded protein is CASSRDRGTYEQYF.

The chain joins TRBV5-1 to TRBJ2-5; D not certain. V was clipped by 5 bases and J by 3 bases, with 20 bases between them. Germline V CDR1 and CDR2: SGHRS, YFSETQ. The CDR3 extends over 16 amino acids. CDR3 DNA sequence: TGCGCCAGCAGGGTCCTACCAGACCCTAAGAAAGAGACCCAGTACTTC. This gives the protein CASRVLPDPKKETQYF.

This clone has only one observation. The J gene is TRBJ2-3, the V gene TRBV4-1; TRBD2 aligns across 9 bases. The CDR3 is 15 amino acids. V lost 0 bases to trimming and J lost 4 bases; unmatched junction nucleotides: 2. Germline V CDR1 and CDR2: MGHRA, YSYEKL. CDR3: CASSQEGTSSDTQYF. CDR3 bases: TGCGCCAGCAGCCAAGAGGGGACTAGCTCAGATACGCAGTATTTT.

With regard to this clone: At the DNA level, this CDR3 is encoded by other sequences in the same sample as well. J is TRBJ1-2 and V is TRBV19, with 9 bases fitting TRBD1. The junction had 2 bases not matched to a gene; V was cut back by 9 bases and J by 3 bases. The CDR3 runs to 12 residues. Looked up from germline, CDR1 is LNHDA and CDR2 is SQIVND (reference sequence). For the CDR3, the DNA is TGTGCCAGCCGGGACAGGGACTATGGCTACACCTTC. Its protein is CASRDRDYGYTF.

The CDR3: CASSSQAVEASPLHF. CDR3 in DNA: TGTGCCAGTAGTTCTCAGGCCGTGGAGGCTTCACCCCTCCACTTT. The chain recombines TRBV19 with TRBJ1-6; D remains unclear. V lost 5 bases, J lost 9 bases, and 17 bases lay in between. The CDR3 totals 15 residues. Germline V gene lookup returns CDR1 LNHDA and CDR2 SQIVND (reference sequence).

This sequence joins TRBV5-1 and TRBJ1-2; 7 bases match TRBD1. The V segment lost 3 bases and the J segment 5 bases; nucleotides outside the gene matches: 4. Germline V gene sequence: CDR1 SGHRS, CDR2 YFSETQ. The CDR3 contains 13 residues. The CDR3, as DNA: TGCGCCAGCAGCTCTACAGGGGAGTATGGCTACACCTTC. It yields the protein CASSSTGEYGYTF.

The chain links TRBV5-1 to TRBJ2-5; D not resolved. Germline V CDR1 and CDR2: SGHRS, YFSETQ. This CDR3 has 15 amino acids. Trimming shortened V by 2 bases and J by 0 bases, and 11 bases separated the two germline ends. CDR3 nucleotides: TGCGCCAGCAGCTTATGGGGTGATAACCAAGAGACCCAGTACTTC. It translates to CASSLWGDNQETQYF. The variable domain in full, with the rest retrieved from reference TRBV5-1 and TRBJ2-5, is KAGVTQTPRYLIKTRGQQVTLSCSPISGHRSVSWYQQTPGQGLQFLFEYFSETQRNKGNFPGRFSGRQFSNSRSEMNVSTLELGDSALYLCASSLWGDNQETQYFGPGTRLLVL.

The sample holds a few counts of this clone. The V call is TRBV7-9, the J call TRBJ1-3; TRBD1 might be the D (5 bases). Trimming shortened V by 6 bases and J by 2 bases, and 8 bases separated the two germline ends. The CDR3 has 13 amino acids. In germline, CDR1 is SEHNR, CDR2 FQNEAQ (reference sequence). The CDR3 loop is CASSPGTGNTIYF. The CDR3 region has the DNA TGTGCCAGCAGTCCAGGGACTGGAAACACCATATATTTT.

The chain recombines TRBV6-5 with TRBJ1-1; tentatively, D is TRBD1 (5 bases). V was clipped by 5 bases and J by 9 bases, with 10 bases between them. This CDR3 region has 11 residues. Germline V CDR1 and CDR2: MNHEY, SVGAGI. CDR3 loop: CASSRLGQAFF. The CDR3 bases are TGTGCCAGCAGTCGTTTGGGACAAGCTTTCTTT.

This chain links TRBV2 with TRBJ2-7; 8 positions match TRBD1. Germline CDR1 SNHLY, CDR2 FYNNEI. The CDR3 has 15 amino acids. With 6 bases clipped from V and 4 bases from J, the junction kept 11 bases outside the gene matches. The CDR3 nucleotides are TGTGCCAGCAGGGATAGGACAGGGATTAAATACGAGCAGTACTTC. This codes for CASRDRTGIKYEQYF.

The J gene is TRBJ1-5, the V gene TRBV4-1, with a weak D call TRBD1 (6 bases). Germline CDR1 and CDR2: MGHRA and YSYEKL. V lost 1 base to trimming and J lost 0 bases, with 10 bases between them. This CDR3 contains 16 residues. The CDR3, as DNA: TGCGCCAGCAGCCAAGGTCCAGGGGATAGCAATCAGCCCCAGCATTTT. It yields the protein CASSQGPGDSNQPQHF.